This T cell receptor beta chain was recorded in a study of T cells in Graves' hyperthyroidism and ophthalmopathy. With 1 base clipped from V and 6 bases from J, the junction kept 5 bases outside the gene matches. The germline V gene has CDR1 SEHNR and CDR2 FQNEAQ (reference sequence). This CDR3 comprises 14 residues. Any patient presenting with uncontrolled infection, other autoimmune disease, pregnancy or lactation was left out. Together with thyroid ultrasound, orbital computed tomography, serum thyroxine and TRAb, clinical symptoms were used for diagnoses. Study-level points and caveats: The authors' 13 V-J model separated ophthalmopathy from stable hyperthyroidism. Blood also carried most thyroid clonotypes expanded above 0.001.

In the case of this clonotype: The antigen is unknown.

Amplified regions were TCR beta CDR3 sequences from RNA transcripts. The HTBI primer set served for first-round RT-PCR of the TCR CDR3. MiXCR, applied by TCRdb to the multiplex PCR reads, yields one record per CDR3 protein. The table includes more than 550,000 distinct CDR3 sequences, 45% detected once. The origin of this receptor is an adult man with Graves' disease, either hyperthyroidism or ophthalmopathy (not recorded which). Material: peripheral blood or thyroid tissue (not recorded which). This chain links TRBV7-9 with TRBJ1-1; 7 positions agree with TRBD1. CDR3 nucleotide sequence: TGTGCCAGCAGCTTAGTCAGGGGGGTACCTGAAGCTTTCTTT. This encodes CASSLVRGVPEAFF.